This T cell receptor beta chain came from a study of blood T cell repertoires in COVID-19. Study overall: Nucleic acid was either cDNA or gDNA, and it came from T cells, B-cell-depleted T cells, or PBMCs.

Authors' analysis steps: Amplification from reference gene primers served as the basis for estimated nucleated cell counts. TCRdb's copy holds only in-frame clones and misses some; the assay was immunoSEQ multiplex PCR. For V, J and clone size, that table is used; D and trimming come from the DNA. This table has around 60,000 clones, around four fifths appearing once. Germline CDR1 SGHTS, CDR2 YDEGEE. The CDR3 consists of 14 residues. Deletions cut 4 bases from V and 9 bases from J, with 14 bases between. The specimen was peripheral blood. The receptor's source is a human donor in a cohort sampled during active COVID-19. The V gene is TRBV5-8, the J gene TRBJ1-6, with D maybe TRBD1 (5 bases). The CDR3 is CASSRTRSFSPLHF. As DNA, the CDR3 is TGTGCCAGCAGCCGGACACGCTCGTTTTCACCCCTCCACTTT. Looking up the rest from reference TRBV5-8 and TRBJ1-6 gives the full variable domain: EAGVTQSPTHLIKTRGQQATLRCSPISGHTSVYWYQQALGLGLQFLLWYDEGEERNRGNFPPRFSGRQFPNYSSELNVNALELEDSALYLCASSRTRSFSPLHFGNGTRLTVT.